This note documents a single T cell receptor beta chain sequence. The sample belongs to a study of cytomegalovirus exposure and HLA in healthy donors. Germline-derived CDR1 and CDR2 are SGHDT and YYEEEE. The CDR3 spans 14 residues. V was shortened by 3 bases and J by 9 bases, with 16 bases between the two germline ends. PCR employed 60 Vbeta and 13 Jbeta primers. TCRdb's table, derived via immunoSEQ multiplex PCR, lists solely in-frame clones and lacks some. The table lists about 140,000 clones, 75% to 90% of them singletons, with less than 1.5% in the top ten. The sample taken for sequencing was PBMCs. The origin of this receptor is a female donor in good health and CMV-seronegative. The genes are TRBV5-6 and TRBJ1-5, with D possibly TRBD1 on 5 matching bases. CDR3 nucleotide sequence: TGTGCCAGCAGCTCAGGGAGGGGCCAGAGGCCCCAGCATTTT. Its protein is CASSSGRGQRPQHF. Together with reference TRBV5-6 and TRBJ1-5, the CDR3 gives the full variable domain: DAGVTQSPTHLIKTRGQQVTLRCSPKSGHDTVSWYQQALGQGPQFIFQYYEEEERQRGNFPDRFSGHQFPNYSSELNVNALLLGDSALYLCASSSGRGQRPQHFGDGTRLSIL.